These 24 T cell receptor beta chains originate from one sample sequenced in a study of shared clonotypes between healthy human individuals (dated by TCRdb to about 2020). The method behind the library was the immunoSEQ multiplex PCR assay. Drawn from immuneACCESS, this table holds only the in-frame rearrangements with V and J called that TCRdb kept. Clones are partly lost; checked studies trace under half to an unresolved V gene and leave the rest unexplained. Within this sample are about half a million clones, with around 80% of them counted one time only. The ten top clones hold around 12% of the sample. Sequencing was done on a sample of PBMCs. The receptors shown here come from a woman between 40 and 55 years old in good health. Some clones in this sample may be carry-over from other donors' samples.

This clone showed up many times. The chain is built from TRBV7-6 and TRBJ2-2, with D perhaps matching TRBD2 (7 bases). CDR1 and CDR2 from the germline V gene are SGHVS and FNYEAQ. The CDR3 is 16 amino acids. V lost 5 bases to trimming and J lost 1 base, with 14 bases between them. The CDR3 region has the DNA TGTGCCAGCAGCGTACAGGGAGGGTTGAACACCGGGGAGCTGTTTTTT. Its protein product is CASSVQGGLNTGELFF. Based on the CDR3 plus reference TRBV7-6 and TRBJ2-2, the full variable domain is GAGVSQSPRYKVTKRGQDVALRCDPISGHVSLYWYRQALGQGPEFLTYFNYEAQQDKSGLPNDRFSAERPEGSISTLTIQRTEQRDSAMYRCASSVQGGLNTGELFFGEGSRLTVL.

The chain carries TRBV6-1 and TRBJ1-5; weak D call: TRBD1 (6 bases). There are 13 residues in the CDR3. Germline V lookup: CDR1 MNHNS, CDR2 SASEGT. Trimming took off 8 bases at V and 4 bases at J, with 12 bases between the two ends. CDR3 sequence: CASLNDRNQPQHF. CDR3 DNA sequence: TGTGCCAGCCTTAACGACAGGAATCAGCCCCAGCATTTT.

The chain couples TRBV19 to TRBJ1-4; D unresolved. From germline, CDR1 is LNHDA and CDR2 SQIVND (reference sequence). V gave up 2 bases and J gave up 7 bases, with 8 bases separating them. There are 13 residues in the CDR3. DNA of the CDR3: TGTGCCAGTAGTATACAGTTCTCTGAAAAACTGTTTTTT. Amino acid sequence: CASSIQFSEKLFF.

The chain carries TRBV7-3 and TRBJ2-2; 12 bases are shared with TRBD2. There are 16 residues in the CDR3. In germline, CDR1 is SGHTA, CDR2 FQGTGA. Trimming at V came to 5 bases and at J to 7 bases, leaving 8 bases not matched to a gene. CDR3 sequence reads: CASSRGTSGRGGELFF. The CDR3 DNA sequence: TGTGCCAGCAGCCGCGGGACTAGCGGGCGTGGCGGGGAGCTGTTTTTT. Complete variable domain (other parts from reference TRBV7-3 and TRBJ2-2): GAGVSQTPSNKVTEKGKYVELRCDPISGHTALYWYRQSLGQGPEFLIYFQGTGAADDSGLPNDRFFAVRPEGSVSTLKIQRTERGDSAVYLCASSRGTSGRGGELFFGEGSRLTVL.

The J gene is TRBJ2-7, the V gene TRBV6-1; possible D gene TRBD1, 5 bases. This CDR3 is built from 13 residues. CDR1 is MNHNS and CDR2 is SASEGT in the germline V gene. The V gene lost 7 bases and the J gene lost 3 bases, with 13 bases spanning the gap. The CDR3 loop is CASTRGYLYEQYF. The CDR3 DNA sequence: TGTGCCAGCACAAGGGGATACCTCTACGAGCAGTACTTC.

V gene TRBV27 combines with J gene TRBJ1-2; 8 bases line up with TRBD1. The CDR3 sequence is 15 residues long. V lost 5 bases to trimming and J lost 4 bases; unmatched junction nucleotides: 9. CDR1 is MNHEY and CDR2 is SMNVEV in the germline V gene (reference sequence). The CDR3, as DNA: TGTGCCAGCAGTCAGCGGACAGGGAATCTCTATGGCTACACCTTC. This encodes CASSQRTGNLYGYTF.

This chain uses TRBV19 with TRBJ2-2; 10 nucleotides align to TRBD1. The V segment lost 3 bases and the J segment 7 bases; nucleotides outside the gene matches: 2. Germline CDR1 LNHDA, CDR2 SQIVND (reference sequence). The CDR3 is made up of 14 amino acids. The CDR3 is CASSMGQGIGELFF. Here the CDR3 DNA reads TGTGCCAGTAGTATGGGACAGGGGATCGGGGAGCTGTTTTTT.

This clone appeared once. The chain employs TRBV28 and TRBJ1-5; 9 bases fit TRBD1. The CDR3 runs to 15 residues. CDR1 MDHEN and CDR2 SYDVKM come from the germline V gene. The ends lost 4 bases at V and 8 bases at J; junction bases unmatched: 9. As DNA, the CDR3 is TGTGCCAGCAGTTCGAGACAGGGGGGTCCTGAGCCCCAGCATTTT. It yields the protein CASSSRQGGPEPQHF.

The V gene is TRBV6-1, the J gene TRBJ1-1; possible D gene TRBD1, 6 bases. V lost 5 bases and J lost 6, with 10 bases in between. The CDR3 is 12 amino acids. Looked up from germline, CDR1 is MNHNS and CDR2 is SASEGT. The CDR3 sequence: CASSRDTAEAFF. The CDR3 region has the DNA TGTGCCAGCAGTCGGGACACCGCTGAAGCTTTCTTT.

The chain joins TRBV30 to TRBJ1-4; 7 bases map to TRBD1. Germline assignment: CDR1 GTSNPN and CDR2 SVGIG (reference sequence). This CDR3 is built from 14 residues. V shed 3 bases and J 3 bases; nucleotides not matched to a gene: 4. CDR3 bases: TGTGCCTGGAGGGTCGGGACAGCTAATGAAAAACTGTTTTTT. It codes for CAWRVGTANEKLFF. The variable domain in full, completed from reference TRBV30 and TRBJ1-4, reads SQTIHQWPATLVQPVGSPLSLECTVEGTSNPNLYWYRQAAGRGLQLLFYSVGIGQISSEVPQNLSASRPQDRQFILSSKKLLLSDSGFYLCAWRVGTANEKLFFGSGTQLSVL.

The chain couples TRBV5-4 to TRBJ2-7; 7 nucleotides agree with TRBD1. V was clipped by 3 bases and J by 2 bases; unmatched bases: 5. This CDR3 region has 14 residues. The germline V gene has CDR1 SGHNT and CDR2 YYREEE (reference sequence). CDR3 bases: TGTGCCAGCAGCTCATTGGGACAGACCTACGAGCAGTACTTC. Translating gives CASSSLGQTYEQYF.

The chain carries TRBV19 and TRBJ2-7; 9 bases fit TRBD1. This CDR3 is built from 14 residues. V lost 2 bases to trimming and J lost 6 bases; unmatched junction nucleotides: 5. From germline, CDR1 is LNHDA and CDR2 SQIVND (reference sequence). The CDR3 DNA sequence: TGTGCCAGTAGTATAAAGTCGGACAGGGGCGAGCAGTACTTC. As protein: CASSIKSDRGEQYF.

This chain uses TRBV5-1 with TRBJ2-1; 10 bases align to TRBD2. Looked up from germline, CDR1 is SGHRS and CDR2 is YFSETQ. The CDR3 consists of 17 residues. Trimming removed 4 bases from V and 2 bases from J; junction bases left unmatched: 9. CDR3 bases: TGCGCCAGCAGCAATGAGGTAGCGGGAGGCCCCTACAATGAGCAGTTCTTC. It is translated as CASSNEVAGGPYNEQFF. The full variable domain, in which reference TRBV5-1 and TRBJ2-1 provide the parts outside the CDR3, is KAGVTQTPRYLIKTRGQQVTLSCSPISGHRSVSWYQQTPGQGLQFLFEYFSETQRNKGNFPGRFSGRQFSNSRSEMNVSTLELGDSALYLCASSNEVAGGPYNEQFFGPGTRLTVL.

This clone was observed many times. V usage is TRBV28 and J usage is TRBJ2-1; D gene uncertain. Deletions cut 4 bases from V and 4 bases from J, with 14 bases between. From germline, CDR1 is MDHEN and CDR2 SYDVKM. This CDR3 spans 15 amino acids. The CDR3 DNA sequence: TGTGCCAGCAGTTCCCTCCGAAAGGATTACAATGAGCAGTTCTTC. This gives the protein CASSSLRKDYNEQFF.

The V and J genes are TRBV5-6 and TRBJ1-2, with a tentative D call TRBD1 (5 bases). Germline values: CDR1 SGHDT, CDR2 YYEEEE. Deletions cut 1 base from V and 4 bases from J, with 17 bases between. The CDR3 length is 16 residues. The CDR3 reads CASSLQVDPGPYGYTF. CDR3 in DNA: TGTGCCAGCAGCTTGCAGGTTGATCCAGGGCCCTATGGCTACACCTTC.

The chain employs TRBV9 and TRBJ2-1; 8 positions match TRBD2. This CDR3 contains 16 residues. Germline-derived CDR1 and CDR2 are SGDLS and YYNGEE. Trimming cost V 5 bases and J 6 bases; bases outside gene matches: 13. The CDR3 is CASRSRGGRSGNEQFF. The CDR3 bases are TGTGCCAGCAGGTCTCGAGGCGGGAGGAGTGGCAATGAGCAGTTCTTC.

DNA of the CDR3: TGTGCCAGCAGCTTAGAGGGACTACAATACAATGAGCAGTTCTTC. This encodes CASSLEGLQYNEQFF. The chain uses TRBV11-2 and TRBJ2-1; 7 bases map to TRBD2. From germline, CDR1 is SGHAT and CDR2 FQNNGV. V shed 0 bases, J shed 4 bases, and the junction held 3 bases outside the gene matches. The CDR3 sequence is 15 residues long.

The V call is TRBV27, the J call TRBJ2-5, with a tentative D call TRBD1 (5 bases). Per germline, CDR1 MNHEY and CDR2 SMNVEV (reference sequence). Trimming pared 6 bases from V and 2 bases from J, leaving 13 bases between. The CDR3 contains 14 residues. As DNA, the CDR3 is TGTGCCAGCAGGCTAGGGGCCTATCAAGAGACCCAGTACTTC. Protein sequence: CASRLGAYQETQYF.

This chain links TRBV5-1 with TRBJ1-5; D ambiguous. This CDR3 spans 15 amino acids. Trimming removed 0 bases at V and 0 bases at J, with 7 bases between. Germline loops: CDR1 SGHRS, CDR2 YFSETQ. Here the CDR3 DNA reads TGCGCCAGCAGCTTGGGGCTCAATAGCAATCAGCCCCAGCATTTT. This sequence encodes CASSLGLNSNQPQHF.

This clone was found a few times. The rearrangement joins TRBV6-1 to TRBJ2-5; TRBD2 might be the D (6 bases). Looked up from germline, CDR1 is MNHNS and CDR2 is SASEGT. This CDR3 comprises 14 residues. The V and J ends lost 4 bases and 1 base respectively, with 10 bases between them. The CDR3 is CASSALRGQETQYF. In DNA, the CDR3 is TGTGCCAGCAGTGCTCTGCGGGGCCAAGAGACCCAGTACTTC.

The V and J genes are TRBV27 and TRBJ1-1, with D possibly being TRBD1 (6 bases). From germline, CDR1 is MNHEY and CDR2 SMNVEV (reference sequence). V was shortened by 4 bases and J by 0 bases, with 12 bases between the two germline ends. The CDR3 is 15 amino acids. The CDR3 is CASSWGAAMNTEAFF. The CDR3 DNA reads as TGTGCCAGCAGTTGGGGGGCGGCTATGAACACTGAAGCTTTCTTT.

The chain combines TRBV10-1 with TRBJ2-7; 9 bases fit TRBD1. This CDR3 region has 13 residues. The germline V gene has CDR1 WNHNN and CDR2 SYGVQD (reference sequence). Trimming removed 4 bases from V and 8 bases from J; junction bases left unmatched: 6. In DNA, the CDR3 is TGCGCCAGCAGTGGGGACAGGGTCGGACAGCAGTACTTC. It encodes CASSGDRVGQQYF.

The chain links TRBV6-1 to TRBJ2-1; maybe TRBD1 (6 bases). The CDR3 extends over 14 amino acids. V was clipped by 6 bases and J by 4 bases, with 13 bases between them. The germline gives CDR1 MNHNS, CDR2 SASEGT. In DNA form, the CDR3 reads TGTGCCAGCAGGCTCGGACAGTTATACAATGAGCAGTTCTTC. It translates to CASRLGQLYNEQFF.

Here the CDR3 reads CASRPPGGRETQYF. DNA of the CDR3: TGTGCCAGCAGACCCCCCGGGGGCCGAGAGACCCAGTACTTC. The J gene is TRBJ2-5, the V gene TRBV6-1; the D call may be TRBD1 or TRBD2 (6 bases each). Germline CDR1 reads MNHNS; CDR2 reads SASEGT. This CDR3 is 14 amino acids long. V gave up 6 bases and J gave up 4 bases, with 15 bases separating them.